Shown below are 24 T cell receptor beta chains from a single sample sequenced in a study of CD8 T cells in ankylosing spondylitis. Study outcomes and limitations: Seemingly characteristic of ankylosing spondylitis blood was a TCR beta motif consisting of under ten highly homologous variants.

For these TCRs, the target antigens are not known. Using its own MiXCR run on the 5' RACE reads, TCRdb lists one record per CDR3 protein. The data contain 750,000 to 850,000 distinct CDR3 sequences, roughly 10% of them singletons. Source material: blood, either unsorted or a sorted T cell fraction (not recorded which). Every receptor here comes from a male donor with ankylosing spondylitis.

This clonotype was observed many times. The chain has TRBV4-3 and TRBJ2-1, with TRBD2 matching over 11 bases. Germline loops: CDR1 LGHNA, CDR2 YSLEER. The CDR3 length is 15 residues. J lost 6 bases, V lost 3 bases, and 4 bases had no gene match. The CDR3: CASSHNSGRANEQFF. CDR3 nucleotides: TGCGCCAGCAGCCATAATAGCGGGAGGGCCAATGAGCAGTTCTTC.

J is TRBJ2-7 and V is TRBV18, with D tentatively TRBD2 (5 bases). The germline CDR1 and CDR2 sequences are KGHSH and LQKENI. The CDR3 covers 13 residues. V was pared by 4 bases and J by 3 bases, with 10 bases between. CDR3 in amino acids: CASSLLRDYEQYF. The CDR3 DNA reads TGTGCCAGCTCACTACTCCGGGACTACGAGCAGTACTTC.

This clonotype came up many times. The CDR3, as DNA: TGTGCCAGTTCCATCTCGTCTGGGGCCAACGTCCTGACTTTC. Translated: CASSISSGANVLTF. This chain connects TRBV6-1 to TRBJ2-6; D ambiguous. V dropped 9 bases and J dropped 1 base, with 10 bases sitting between them. The CDR3 loop spans 14 amino acids. Germline CDR1 MNHNS, CDR2 SASEGT.

The rearrangement uses TRBV15 and TRBJ2-7; D might be TRBD2 (5 bases). V shed 3 bases and J shed 7 bases, with 13 bases lying between them. From germline, CDR1 is LNHNV and CDR2 YYDKDF (reference sequence). This CDR3 spans 13 amino acids. CDR3 bases: TGTGCCACCAGCAGCCGGGTAACGGGAGAGCAGTACTTC. Its protein product is CATSSRVTGEQYF.

The table lists this clonotype with a few counts. The V gene is TRBV20-1, the J gene TRBJ1-1; perhaps TRBD1 as D (6 bases). The germline V and J ends were trimmed by 5 bases and 3 bases, with 13 bases remaining between them. CDR3 size: 13 residues. Germline-derived CDR1 and CDR2 are DFQATT and SNEGSKA (reference sequence). CDR3 bases: TGCAGTGCTGCAGGGGCCGGTGACACTGAAGCTTTCTTT. Translation gives CSAAGAGDTEAFF.

This clonotype was seen only a few times. The CDR3 bases are TGTGCCAGCAGTTCCCCGGGGACAGGGGCCAACGTCCTGACTTTC. Translating gives CASSSPGTGANVLTF. The chain joins TRBV28 to TRBJ2-6, with D maybe TRBD1 (6 bases). The CDR3 extends over 15 amino acids. Deletions cut 4 bases from V and 4 bases from J, with 11 bases between. Germline CDR1 and CDR2: MDHEN and SYDVKM.

This clonotype was detected only a few times. The chain's CDR3 is CSAPGPALMYNSPLHF. The CDR3 region has the DNA TGCAGTGCCCCAGGCCCAGCCCTTATGTATAATTCACCCCTCCACTTT. This rearrangement joins TRBV20-1 to TRBJ1-6; D is undetermined. The length of the CDR3 is 16 residues. Germline V gene lookup returns CDR1 DFQATT and CDR2 SNEGSKA (reference sequence). V lost 6 bases to trimming and J lost 4 bases, with 19 bases between them.

This clonotype was counted between two and nine times. This sequence joins TRBV28 and TRBJ2-1; 9 positions match TRBD2. The CDR3 is 15 amino acids. V was pared by 7 bases and J by 7 bases, with 11 bases of the junction left unmatched. Looked up from germline, CDR1 is MDHEN and CDR2 is SYDVKM. The CDR3 loop is CASNLGASGTNEQFF. The CDR3 coding sequence is TGTGCCAGCAACCTAGGGGCTAGCGGGACGAATGAGCAGTTCTTC.

The chain has TRBV5-1 and TRBJ2-7, with 7 positions matching TRBD1. V lost 7 bases and J lost 3; bases outside the gene matches: 10. The CDR3 runs 14 residues. Per the germline V gene, CDR1 is SGHRS and CDR2 is YFSETQ. In DNA, the CDR3 is TGCGCCAGCGCCGAGGCAGGGGGTAACTACGAGCAGTACTTC. As protein: CASAEAGGNYEQYF.

This clonotype was seen only a few times. This chain links TRBV5-1 with TRBJ2-5; D might be TRBD1 or TRBD2, each matching 5 bases. Germline V gene lookup returns CDR1 SGHRS and CDR2 YFSETQ. This CDR3 contains 15 residues. Trimming stripped 4 bases from V and 5 bases from J, with 18 bases between. The CDR3, as DNA: TGCGCCAGCAGCGGGGGACCGAGAGGTGAGGAGACCCAGTACTTC. This codes for CASSGGPRGEETQYF. The complete variable domain, with remaining parts taken from reference TRBV5-1 and TRBJ2-5, reads KAGVTQTPRYLIKTRGQQVTLSCSPISGHRSVSWYQQTPGQGLQFLFEYFSETQRNKGNFPGRFSGRQFSNSRSEMNVSTLELGDSALYLCASSGGPRGEETQYFGPGTRLLVL.

This rearrangement joins TRBV24-1 to TRBJ1-2; D not resolved. This CDR3 contains 11 residues. V lost 4 bases and J 8 bases, leaving 7 bases between the germline ends. CDR1 is KGHDR, CDR2 SFDVKD, per germline. The CDR3, as DNA: TGTGCCACCAGTGACCCTATCGGCTACACCTTC. Its protein is CATSDPIGYTF.

This clonotype was detected many times. The V and J genes are TRBV5-8 and TRBJ2-3; no clear D gene. The CDR3 covers 13 residues. Looked up from germline, CDR1 is SGHTS and CDR2 is YDEGEE. Trimming removed 3 bases at V and 4 bases at J, with 9 bases between. The CDR3 sequence is CASSYSFSDTQYF. CDR3 nucleotide sequence: TGTGCCAGCAGCTACTCCTTTTCAGATACGCAGTATTTT.

The chain carries TRBV7-9 and TRBJ2-1; possibly TRBD1 for D (5 bases). Germline loops: CDR1 SEHNR, CDR2 FQNEAQ (reference sequence). Trimming stripped 5 bases from V and 9 bases from J, with 8 bases between. There are 11 residues in the CDR3. The CDR3 DNA follows: TGTGCCAGCAGCCCGACAGCTGAGCAGTTCTTC. As protein: CASSPTAEQFF.

This clonotype occurred many times. The chain carries TRBV6-6 and TRBJ1-1; D is unclear. V gave up 6 bases and J gave up 6 bases, with 11 bases separating them. The germline CDR1 and CDR2 sequences are MNHNY and SVGAGI (reference sequence). CDR3 length: 12 amino acids. CDR3 region: CASRSAPPEAFF. The CDR3 DNA is TGTGCCAGCAGATCTGCTCCTCCTGAAGCTTTCTTT.

This clonotype was seen a few times. J is TRBJ1-1 and V is TRBV4-2, with unresolved D. In germline, CDR1 is LGHNA, CDR2 YNFKEQ. The CDR3 totals 14 residues. Trimming removed 4 bases from V and 1 base from J, with 10 bases in between. CDR3 in DNA: TGTGCCAGCAGCCTTAGGAAGGAGAACACTGAAGCTTTCTTT. It yields the protein CASSLRKENTEAFF.

The chain carries TRBV20-1 and TRBJ1-1; D call uncertain. Trimming removed 6 bases at V and 6 bases at J, with 14 bases between. The CDR3 runs to 12 residues. Germline V gene data show CDR1 as DFQATT and CDR2 as SNEGSKA (reference sequence). The CDR3, as DNA: TGCAGTGCCCTCTTACGATTAGCTGAAGCTTTCTTT. Protein product: CSALLRLAEAFF.

This clonotype was counted only a few times. V is TRBV7-9 and J is TRBJ2-1; maybe TRBD1 (5 bases). This CDR3 spans 13 amino acids. Trimming pared 3 bases from V and 9 bases from J, leaving 12 bases between. Germline CDR1 is SEHNR and CDR2 is FQNEAQ (reference sequence). Written as DNA, the CDR3 is TGTGCCAGCAGCTTCATGGGGCAGGGTGAGCAGTTCTTC. This sequence encodes CASSFMGQGEQFF.

This clonotype was seen a few times. The chain carries TRBV18 and TRBJ2-7; tentatively, D is TRBD2 (7 bases). The ends were cut back, 3 bases at V and 5 bases at J, with 8 bases in the middle. The germline V gene has CDR1 KGHSH and CDR2 LQKENI. This CDR3 contains 12 residues. The CDR3 DNA sequence: TGTGCCAGCTCACCCGGGGGGCACGAGCAGTACTTC. It encodes CASSPGGHEQYF.

This clonotype was recorded many times. The genes are TRBV7-3 and TRBJ1-1; D call uncertain. Germline V lookup: CDR1 SGHTA, CDR2 FQGTGA. V was trimmed by 5 bases and J by 5 bases, leaving 18 bases between them. The CDR3 spans 15 residues. The CDR3 region has the DNA TGTGCCAGCAGCGCCCAGGCCCCTTCGAGAACTGAAGCTTTCTTT. This encodes CASSAQAPSRTEAFF. The full variable domain, rest sourced from reference TRBV7-3 and TRBJ1-1, is GAGVSQTPSNKVTEKGKYVELRCDPISGHTALYWYRQSLGQGPEFLIYFQGTGAADDSGLPNDRFFAVRPEGSVSTLKIQRTERGDSAVYLCASSAQAPSRTEAFFGQGTRLTVV.

The gene calls are TRBV7-9 and TRBJ2-1; D not resolved. This CDR3 is 17 amino acids long. The V and J ends lost 5 bases and 2 bases respectively, with 19 bases between them. Germline V gene data show CDR1 as SEHNR and CDR2 as FQNEAQ (reference sequence). The CDR3 reads CASSPLPYRKPYNEQFF. CDR3 coding DNA: TGTGCCAGCAGCCCCCTTCCTTACAGAAAGCCCTACAATGAGCAGTTCTTC.

The V call is TRBV20-1, the J call TRBJ1-2, with 7 bases matching TRBD1. Per the germline V gene, CDR1 is DFQATT and CDR2 is SNEGSKA (reference sequence). V was clipped by 5 bases and J by 4 bases; unmatched bases: 10. This CDR3 spans 14 amino acids. CDR3 loop: CSASRQGWGYGYTF. Here the CDR3 DNA reads TGCAGTGCTTCCCGACAGGGTTGGGGCTATGGCTACACCTTC.

This clonotype was counted between two and nine times. This chain joins TRBV20-1 and TRBJ2-5; maybe TRBD1 (5 bases). This CDR3 has 14 residues. Trimming took off 6 bases at V and 2 bases at J, with 16 bases between the two ends. In germline, CDR1 is DFQATT, CDR2 SNEGSKA (reference sequence). CDR3 loop: CSARLLGPQETQYF. The CDR3 bases are TGCAGTGCCAGGTTACTGGGGCCTCAAGAGACCCAGTACTTC.

This clonotype was detected a few times. This sequence joins TRBV20-1 and TRBJ2-4, with D perhaps TRBD1 or TRBD2 (5 bases each). Looked up from germline, CDR1 is DFQATT and CDR2 is SNEGSKA (reference sequence). Deletions cut 6 bases from V and 5 bases from J, with 14 bases between. CDR3 length: 13 residues. CDR3: CSALPVGENIQYF. The CDR3 DNA follows: TGCAGTGCCCTGCCAGTGGGGGAAAACATTCAGTACTTC.

This clonotype was seen a few times. The V and J genes are TRBV5-1 and TRBJ2-7; a weak D match, TRBD2 (5 bases). Trimming removed 0 bases from V and 5 bases from J, with 9 bases in between. CDR1 and CDR2 (germline): SGHRS, YFSETQ. The CDR3 loop spans 13 amino acids. The CDR3 sequence: CASSLVLDDEQYF. Here the CDR3 DNA reads TGCGCCAGCAGCTTGGTACTAGACGACGAGCAGTACTTC.